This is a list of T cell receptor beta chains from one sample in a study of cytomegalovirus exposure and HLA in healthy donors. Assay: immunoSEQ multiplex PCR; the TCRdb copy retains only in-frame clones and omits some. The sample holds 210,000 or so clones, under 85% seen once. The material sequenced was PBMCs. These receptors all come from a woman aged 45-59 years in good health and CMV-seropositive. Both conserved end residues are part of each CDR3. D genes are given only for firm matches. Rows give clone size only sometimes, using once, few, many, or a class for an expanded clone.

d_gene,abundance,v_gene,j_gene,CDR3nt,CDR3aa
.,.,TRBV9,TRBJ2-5,TGTGCCAGCAGCCCCGCTAACGGGGAGACCCAGTACTTC,CASSPANGETQYF
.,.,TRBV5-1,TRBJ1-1,TGCGCCAGCAGCTTGGAGGCAGGAATGAACACTGAAGCTTTCTTT,CASSLEAGMNTEAFF
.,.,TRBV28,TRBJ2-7,TGTGCCAGCAAACTCCATGATAGCGAGCAGTACTTC,CASKLHDSEQYF
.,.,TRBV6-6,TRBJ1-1,TGTGCCAGCAGTCCCACCGGCAGGACAAACACTGAAGCTTTCTTT,CASSPTGRTNTEAFF
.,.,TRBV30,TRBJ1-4,TGTGCCTGTGGGGGGGCGAATAATGAAAAACTGTTTTTT,CACGGANNEKLFF
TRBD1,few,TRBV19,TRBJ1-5,TGTGCCAGTAGTATACACAGGGGGCCGGATCAGCCCCAGCATTTT,CASSIHRGPDQPQHF
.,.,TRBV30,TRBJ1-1,TGTGCCTTACAGGGTGAAGCTTTCTTT,CALQGEAFF
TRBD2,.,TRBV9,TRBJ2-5,TGTGCCAGCAGCGTACTAGCCACGACGGGGGGGGAGACCCAGTACTTC,CASSVLATTGGETQYF
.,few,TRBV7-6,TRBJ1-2,TGTGCCAGCAGCTTAGGAAACAGGGATGGCTACACCTTC,CASSLGNRDGYTF
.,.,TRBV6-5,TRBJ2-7,TGTGCCAGCACCCGGCGACAGGTCCCCTACGAGCAGTACTTC,CASTRRQVPYEQYF
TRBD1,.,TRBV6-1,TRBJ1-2,TGTGCCAGCAGTTCCCAGGACAGGCAATCCTATGGCTACACCTTC,CASSSQDRQSYGYTF
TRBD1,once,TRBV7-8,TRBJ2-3,TGTGCCAGCAGCCTTCAGCCGACAGGGAGCACAGATACGCAGTATTTT,CASSLQPTGSTDTQYF
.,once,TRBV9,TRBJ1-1,TGTGCCAGCAGCGTAGTCGGGGAAGGGACTGAAGCTTTCTTT,CASSVVGEGTEAFF
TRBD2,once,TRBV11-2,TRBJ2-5,TGTGCCAGCAGCTCCGGGACTAGAATCGAGACCCAGTACTTC,CASSSGTRIETQYF
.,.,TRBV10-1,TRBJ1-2,TGCGCCAGCAGTGTTGGACGGCCAGGGGCTAACTATGGCTACACCTTC,CASSVGRPGANYGYTF
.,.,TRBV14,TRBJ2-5,TGTGCCAGCAGCGCAGGTGTGGGGGGAGAGTTGGAGACCCAGTACTTC,CASSAGVGGELETQYF
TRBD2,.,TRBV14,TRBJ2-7,TGTGCCAGCAGCCCCGGGACTAGGTCTTGGGAAGAGCAGTACTTC,CASSPGTRSWEEQYF
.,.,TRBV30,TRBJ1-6,TGTGCCTGGAGGCCTGATGGATCAGGAAATTCACCCCTCCACTTT,CAWRPDGSGNSPLHF
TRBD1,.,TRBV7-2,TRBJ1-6,TGTGCCAGCAGCTTAGCGCGAAACAGGGGTGATTCACCCCTCCACTTT,CASSLARNRGDSPLHF
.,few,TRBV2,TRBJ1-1,TGTGCCAGTCTTCCGGGAGTGAACACTGAAGCTTTCTTT,CASLPGVNTEAFF
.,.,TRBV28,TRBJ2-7,TGTGCCAGCCTAGCACGGGGGTACGAGCAGTACTTC,CASLARGYEQYF
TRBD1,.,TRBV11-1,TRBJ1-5,TGTGCCAGCAGCCCGGGACAGAACAATCAGCCCCAGCATTTT,CASSPGQNNQPQHF
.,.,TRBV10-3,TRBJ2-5,TGTGCCATCAGTGACGGGAGTGCATCTGCCCAGTACTTC,CAISDGSASAQYF
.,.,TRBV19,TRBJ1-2,TGTGCCAGTAGTATAGGGACAGTGTCTCGTGGCTACACCTTC,CASSIGTVSRGYTF
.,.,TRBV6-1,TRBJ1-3,TGTGCCAGCAGTGACCGGAGGGGTTCTGGAAACACCATATATTTT,CASSDRRGSGNTIYF
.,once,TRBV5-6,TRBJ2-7,TGTGCCAGCAGCTTGACAGCATACGAGCAGTACTTC,CASSLTAYEQYF
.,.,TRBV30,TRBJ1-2,TGTGCCTGGAGTGACCACCGGGGTGGCTATGGCTACACCTTC,CAWSDHRGGYGYTF
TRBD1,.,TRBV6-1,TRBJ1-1,TGTGCCAGCGGAGACAGGGCGCCGAACACTGAAGCTTTCTTT,CASGDRAPNTEAFF
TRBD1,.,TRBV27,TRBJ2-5,TGTGCCAGCAGTTCTCCGGGACAGATGCAAGAGACCCAGTACTTC,CASSSPGQMQETQYF
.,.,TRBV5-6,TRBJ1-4,TGTGCCAGCAGCTTGCTTTCCCGGCGCGGGAAACTGTTTTTT,CASSLLSRRGKLFF
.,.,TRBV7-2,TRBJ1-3,TGTGCCAGCAGCTTCGCAGGGATCAAGCGAGACACCATATATTTT,CASSFAGIKRDTIYF
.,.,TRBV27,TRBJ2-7,TGTGCCAGCGGGGAGCATCCGCGGGAGCAGTACTTC,CASGEHPREQYF
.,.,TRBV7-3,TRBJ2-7,TGTGCCAGCAGCTTAGGCCAGGGCGGCATCTACGAGCAGTACTTC,CASSLGQGGIYEQYF
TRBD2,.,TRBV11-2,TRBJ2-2,TGTGCCAGCAGCTTGGGACTAGCGGGGGATACCGGGGAGCTGTTTTTT,CASSLGLAGDTGELFF
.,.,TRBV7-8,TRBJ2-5,TGTGCCAGCAGCCAGTGGGAGACCCAGTACTTC,CASSQWETQYF
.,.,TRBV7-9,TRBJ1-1,TGTGCCAGCAGCTTAACTGCGGGGAGCGCTTTCTTT,CASSLTAGSAFF
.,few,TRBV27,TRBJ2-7,TGTGCCAGCAGCAATTCAGGGATTCGGGTCGAGCAGTACTTC,CASSNSGIRVEQYF
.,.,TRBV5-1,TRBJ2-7,TGCGCCAGCAGCTTTTACCCCGGGGGCGAGCAGTACTTC,CASSFYPGGEQYF
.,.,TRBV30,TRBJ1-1,TGTGCCTGGAGTTTAGGTTGGCGGGTAAACACTGAAGCTTTCTTT,CAWSLGWRVNTEAFF
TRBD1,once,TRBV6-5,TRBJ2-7,TGTGCCAGCAGTAGGACAGGGACCTACGAGCAGTACTTC,CASSRTGTYEQYF